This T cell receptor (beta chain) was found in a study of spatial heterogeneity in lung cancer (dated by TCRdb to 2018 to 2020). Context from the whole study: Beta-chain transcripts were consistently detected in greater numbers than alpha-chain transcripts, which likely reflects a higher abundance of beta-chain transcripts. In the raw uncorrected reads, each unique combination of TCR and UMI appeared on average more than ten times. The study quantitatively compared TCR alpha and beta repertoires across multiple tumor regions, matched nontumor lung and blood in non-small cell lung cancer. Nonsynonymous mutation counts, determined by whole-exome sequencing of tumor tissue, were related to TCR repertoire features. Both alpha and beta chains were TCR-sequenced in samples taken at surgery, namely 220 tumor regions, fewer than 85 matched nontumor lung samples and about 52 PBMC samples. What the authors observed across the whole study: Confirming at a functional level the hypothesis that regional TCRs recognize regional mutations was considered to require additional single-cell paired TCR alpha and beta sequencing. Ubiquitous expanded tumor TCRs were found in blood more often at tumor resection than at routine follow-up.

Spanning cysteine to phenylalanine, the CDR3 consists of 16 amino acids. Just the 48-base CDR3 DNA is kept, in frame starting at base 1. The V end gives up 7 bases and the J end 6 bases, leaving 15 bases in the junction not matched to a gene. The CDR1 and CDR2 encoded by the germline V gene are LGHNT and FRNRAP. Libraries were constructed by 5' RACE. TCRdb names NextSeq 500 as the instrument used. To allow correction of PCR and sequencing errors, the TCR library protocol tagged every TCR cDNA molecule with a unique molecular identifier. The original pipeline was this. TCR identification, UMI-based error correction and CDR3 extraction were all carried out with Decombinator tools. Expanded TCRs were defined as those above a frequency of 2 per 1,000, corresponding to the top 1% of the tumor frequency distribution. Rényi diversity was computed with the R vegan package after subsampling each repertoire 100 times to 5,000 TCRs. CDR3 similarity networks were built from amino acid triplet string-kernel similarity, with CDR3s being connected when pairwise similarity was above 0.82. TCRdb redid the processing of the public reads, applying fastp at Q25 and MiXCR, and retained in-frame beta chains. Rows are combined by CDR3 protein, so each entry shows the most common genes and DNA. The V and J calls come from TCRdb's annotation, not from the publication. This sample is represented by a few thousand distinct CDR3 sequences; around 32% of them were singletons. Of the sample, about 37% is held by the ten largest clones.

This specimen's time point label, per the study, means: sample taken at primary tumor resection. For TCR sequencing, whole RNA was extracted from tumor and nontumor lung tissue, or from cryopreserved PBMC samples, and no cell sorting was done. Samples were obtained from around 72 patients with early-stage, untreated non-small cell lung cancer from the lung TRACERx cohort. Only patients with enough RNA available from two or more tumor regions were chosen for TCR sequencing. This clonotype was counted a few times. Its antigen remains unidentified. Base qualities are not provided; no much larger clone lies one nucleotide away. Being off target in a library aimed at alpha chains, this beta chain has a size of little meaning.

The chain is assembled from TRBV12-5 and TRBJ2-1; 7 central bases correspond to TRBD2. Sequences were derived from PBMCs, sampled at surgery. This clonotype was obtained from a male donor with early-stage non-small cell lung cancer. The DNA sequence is TGTGCTAGTGCCCCCTCCGGGTGGACTAGGGGCAATGAGCAGTTCTTC. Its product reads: CASAPSGWTRGNEQFF. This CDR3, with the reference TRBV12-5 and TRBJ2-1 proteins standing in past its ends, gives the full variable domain DARVTQTPRHKVTEMGQEVTMRCQPILGHNTVFWYRQTMMQGLELLAYFRNRAPLDDSGMPKDRFSAEMPDATLATLKIQPSEPRDSAVYFCASAPSGWTRGNEQFFGPGTRLTVL.